This passage covers 3 T cell receptor beta chains from one sample sequenced in a study of OX40 agonist ivuxolimab in advanced cancers. TCRdb's copy holds only in-frame clones and misses some; the assay was immunoSEQ multiplex PCR. This table has 65,000 to 95,000 clones, around 92% appearing once. The sequencing here drew on CD4+ or CD8+ T cells sorted from blood, taken in a trial of the OX40 agonist ivuxolimab. These receptors were collected from an adult with an advanced solid tumor such as melanoma, head and neck, liver or kidney cancer.

The rearrangement joins TRBV5-4 to TRBJ2-7, with a tentative D call TRBD2 (6 bases). V was trimmed by 5 bases and J by 1 base, leaving 13 bases between them. Germline loops: CDR1 SGHNT, CDR2 YYREEE (reference sequence). The CDR3 is 14 amino acids. The DNA of the CDR3 is TGTGCCAGCAGGACCGGGACTGGTTCCTACGAGCAGTACTTC. This sequence encodes CASRTGTGSYEQYF.

This sequence joins TRBV7-2 and TRBJ1-5, with 10 bases fitting TRBD1. Germline CDR1 and CDR2: SGHTA and FQGNSA. The trim removed 4 bases at V and 6 bases at J, leaving 6 bases unmatched. The CDR3 consists of 15 residues. CDR3 coding DNA: TGTGCCAGCAGCTCTGGACAGGGGGACAGTCAGCCCCAGCATTTT. It specifies CASSSGQGDSQPQHF.

J is TRBJ2-3 and V is TRBV28, with D unresolved. CDR1 MDHEN and CDR2 SYDVKM come from the germline V gene. The V gene lost 7 bases and the J gene lost 0 bases, with 11 bases spanning the gap. The CDR3 is 14 amino acids. CDR3 DNA: TGTGCCAGCACCCCGGCGTTTAGCACAGATACGCAGTATTTT. Translation: CASTPAFSTDTQYF.